This section outlines one T cell receptor beta chain sequence together with its context. Sample treatment: 15 to 20 received Ad26.COV2.S at low or high dose, single or two shots; 5 received placebo; per-sample allocation not given. Each sample was drawn 63 days after the first injection (of vaccine or placebo). Trimming pared 0 bases from V and 0 bases from J, leaving 15 bases between. The CDR3 covers 18 residues. Germline V gene sequence: CDR1 LGHNA, CDR2 YSLEER. The data belong to a study of Ad26.COV2.S vaccination and SARS-CoV-2 variants. Measured with immunoSEQ multiplex PCR; TCRdb has only the in-frame clones, and not every one. The sample records 400,000 to 450,000 clones, about nine tenths being singletons.

V usage is TRBV4-3 and J usage is TRBJ2-1; D is perhaps TRBD2 (6 bases). The receptor's source is a person aged 18-60 years who received the Ad26.COV2.S COVID-19 vaccine or a placebo. This specimen consisted of peripheral blood, obtained in a trial of Ad26.COV2.S vaccine versus placebo. The DNA of the CDR3 is TGCGCCAGCAGCCAAGATTGGGACTTTCCGAGCTCCTACAATGAGCAGTTCTTC. Protein: CASSQDWDFPSSYNEQFF.